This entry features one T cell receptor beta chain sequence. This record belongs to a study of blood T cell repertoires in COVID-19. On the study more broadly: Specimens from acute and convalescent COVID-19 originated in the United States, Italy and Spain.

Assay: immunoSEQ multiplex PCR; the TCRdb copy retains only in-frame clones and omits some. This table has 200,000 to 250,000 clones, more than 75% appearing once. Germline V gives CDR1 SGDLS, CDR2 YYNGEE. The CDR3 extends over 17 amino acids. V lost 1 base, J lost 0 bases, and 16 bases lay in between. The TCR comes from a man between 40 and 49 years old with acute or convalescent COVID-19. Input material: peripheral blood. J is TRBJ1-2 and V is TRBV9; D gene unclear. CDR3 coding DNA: TGTGCCAGCAGCGTACTAGAGAGGCCCCTTTCTAACTATGGCTACACCTTC. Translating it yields CASSVLERPLSNYGYTF.